This T cell receptor beta chain was profiled in a study of neurological immune-mediated disorders. A total of 2 million PBMCs stored at -80 degrees C provided the unsorted libraries. The CDR3 contains 11 residues. V shed 6 bases and J shed 5 bases, with 6 bases lying between them. CDR1 and CDR2 (germline): MNHNY, SVGAGI (reference sequence). This clonotype was seen ten or more times. The antigen is unknown. Study-wide results and caveats: No link was found between any clinical or MRI feature and the multiple sclerosis repertoire cluster. TCR-beta repertoires seemed private in all groups, with no expanded CDR3 amino acid sequences shared. Multiple sclerosis was found to have the least TCR clonal expansion, below healthy controls, and HTLV-1-associated myelopathy the most.

TCRdb recomputed calls from the 5' RACE reads with MiXCR, one row per CDR3 protein. The table records some 70,000 distinct CDR3 sequences, about 3.4% of them present only once. The J gene is TRBJ2-3, the V gene TRBV6-6; no firm D call. This sequence originates from a man aged 35-49 years with multiple sclerosis. What was sequenced was PBMCs. The CDR3 DNA follows: TGTGCCAGCAGCTACCTAGATACGCAGTATTTT. This sequence encodes CASSYLDTQYF.